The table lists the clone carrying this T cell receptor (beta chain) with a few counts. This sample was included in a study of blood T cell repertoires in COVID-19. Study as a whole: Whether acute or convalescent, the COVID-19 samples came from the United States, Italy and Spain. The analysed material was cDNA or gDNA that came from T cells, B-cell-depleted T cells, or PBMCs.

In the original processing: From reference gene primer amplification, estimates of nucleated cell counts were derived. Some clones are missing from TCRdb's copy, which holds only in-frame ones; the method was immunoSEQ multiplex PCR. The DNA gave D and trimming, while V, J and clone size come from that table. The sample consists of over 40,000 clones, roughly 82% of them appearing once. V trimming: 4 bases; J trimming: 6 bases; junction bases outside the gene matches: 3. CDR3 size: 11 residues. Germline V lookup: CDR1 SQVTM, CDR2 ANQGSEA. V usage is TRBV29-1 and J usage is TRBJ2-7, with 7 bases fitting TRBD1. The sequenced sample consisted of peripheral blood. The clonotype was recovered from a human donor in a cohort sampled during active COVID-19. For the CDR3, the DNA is TGCAGCGTTGGTACAGGGGCCGAGCAGTACTTC. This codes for CSVGTGAEQYF.